This TCR beta chain was recovered during a study of graft-versus-host responses after intestinal transplantation. Concerning this clone itself: What it binds is not known.

Using immunoSEQ multiplex PCR, the repertoire was profiled, and TCRdb retains in-frame clones only, with some absent. The sample carries approximately 58,000 clones, around 91% recorded once. With V trimmed by 2 bases and J by 2 bases, 1 base remained unmatched. CDR3 length: 15 residues. Germline values: CDR1 SGHTA, CDR2 FQGTGA. Study results and limitations: Among circulating GvH clones, peak levels were associated with early post-transplant declines in HvG clones.

Sequencing used PBMCs, obtained around 120 days after intestinal transplantation. This receptor was identified in a human patient who received an intestinal transplant, so some T cells may come from the graft donor. The chain carries TRBV7-3 and TRBJ2-1; 9 bases are shared with TRBD2. This CDR3 is CASSLLAGAYNEQFF. CDR3 DNA: TGTGCCAGCAGCTTATTAGCGGGAGCCTACAATGAGCAGTTCTTC.